This TCR beta chain was captured by sequencing in a study of CXCR3-negative and CXCR3-positive naive CD8 T cells. This CDR3 spans 15 amino acids. Per the germline V gene, CDR1 is SEHNR and CDR2 is FQNEAQ (reference sequence). Study-wide points: Memory CD8+ cells showed much lower diversity, while both naive subsets were comparably high. Partly lower CXCR3 expression followed cryopreservation, and most assays relied on fresh PBMCs. Researchers reported similar TRBV-TRBJ usage in naive CXCR3-negative and CXCR3-positive cells, though memory differed. Across naive subsets, surface CD5 expression was comparable, and TCR strength was inferred from properties of the TRB CDR3. TRB CDR3s of CXCR3-positive naive cells were more hydrophobic than those of CXCR3-negative naive cells.

The TRB cDNA libraries were prepared by 5' RACE with UMI labels. TCRdb re-called the 5' RACE reads and gives one entry per CDR3 protein, without DNA. The sample includes approximately 6,200 distinct CDR3 sequences. This clonotype is called medium-sized based on its frequency. Its antigen is undetermined. The clonotype was recovered from a human donor in good health. Some clones in this sample may be carry-over from other donors' samples. Sample: naive CXCR3+ CD8+ T cells from blood. Subset of the sample: CD45RO-CCR7+CD27+CD95- naive CD8+ T cells expressing CXCR3 (TNR3+). The rearrangement links TRBV7-9 to TRBJ2-1; TCRdb outputs TRBD2, but without DNA this stays unchecked. CDR3 amino acids: CASSFGLADDNEQFF.